This TCR beta chain was obtained from a study of T-cell memory formation after mild COVID-19. Germline V lookup: CDR1 LGHNA, CDR2 YSLEER. The V end was cut by 4 bases, the J end by 3 bases, with 15 bases between. The CDR3 is made up of 15 amino acids. TCRdb re-called the 5' RACE reads with MiXCR, one entry per CDR3 protein. The sample lists approximately 250,000 distinct CDR3 sequences, around 15% occurring once. This clonotype was recorded a few times. Sequencing was performed on PBMCs or a T cell subset sorted from them (not recorded which). The sequence came from a man aged 18 to 30 who had mild COVID-19 (a few samples of this study predate the infection). Cell type and time point are not known. This chain links TRBV4-3 with TRBJ1-1, with a tentative D call TRBD1 (5 bases). CDR3 sequence reads: CASSPGHSGDTEAFF. CDR3 coding DNA: TGCGCCAGCAGCCCCGGACACTCTGGGGACACTGAAGCTTTCTTT.